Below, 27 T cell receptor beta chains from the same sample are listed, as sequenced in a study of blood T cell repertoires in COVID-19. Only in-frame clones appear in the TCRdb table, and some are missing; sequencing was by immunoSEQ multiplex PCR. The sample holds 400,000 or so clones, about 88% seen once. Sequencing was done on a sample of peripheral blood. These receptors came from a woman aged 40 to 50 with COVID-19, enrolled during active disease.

The CDR3 sequence is CASSEQEQMNTEAFF. The CDR3 DNA follows: TGTGCCAGCAGTGAGCAGGAACAGATGAACACTGAAGCTTTCTTT. This chain connects TRBV2 to TRBJ1-1, with D unresolved. The V end lost 3 bases, the J end lost 0 bases, and 11 bases lay between the germline ends. The CDR3 loop spans 15 amino acids. Germline V gene sequence: CDR1 SNHLY, CDR2 FYNNEI.

Written as DNA, the CDR3 is TGTGCCAGCAGTTTTACTTTCTCGGGGAACTATGGCTACACCTTC. Translated: CASSFTFSGNYGYTF. The chain recombines TRBV27 with TRBJ1-2; no firm D call. Trimming took off 3 bases at V and 2 bases at J, with 13 bases between the two ends. From germline, CDR1 is MNHEY and CDR2 SMNVEV (reference sequence). The CDR3 runs to 15 residues.

The CDR3 is CASSGSVQGRAFF. In DNA, the CDR3 is TGCGCCAGCAGTGGGTCGGTTCAGGGGCGGGCTTTCTTT. The chain couples TRBV5-1 to TRBJ1-1; D might be TRBD1 (6 bases). V was trimmed by 5 bases and J by 11 bases, leaving 19 bases between them. The CDR3 covers 13 residues. The V gene's germline CDR1 is SGHRS and CDR2 YFSETQ.

The CDR3 protein is CASSLYPGSWAEAFF. The CDR3 DNA reads TGTGCCAGCAGTTTATACCCCGGATCCTGGGCGGAAGCTTTCTTT. The J gene is TRBJ1-1, the V gene TRBV27; D remains unclear. Germline CDR1 reads MNHEY; CDR2 reads SMNVEV (reference sequence). V was clipped by 1 base and J by 8 bases, with 17 bases between them. The CDR3 runs to 15 residues.

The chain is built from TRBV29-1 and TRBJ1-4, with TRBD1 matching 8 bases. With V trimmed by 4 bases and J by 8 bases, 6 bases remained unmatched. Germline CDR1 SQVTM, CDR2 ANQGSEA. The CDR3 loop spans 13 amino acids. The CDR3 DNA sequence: TGCAGCGTTGGCTCCGGGACAGGAGAAAAACTGTTTTTT. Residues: CSVGSGTGEKLFF.

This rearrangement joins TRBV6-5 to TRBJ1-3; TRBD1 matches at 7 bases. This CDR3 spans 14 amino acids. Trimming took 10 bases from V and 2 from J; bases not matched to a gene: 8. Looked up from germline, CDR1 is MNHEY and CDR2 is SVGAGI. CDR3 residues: CATGVRGPGNTIYF. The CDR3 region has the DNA TGTGCCACCGGGGTGAGGGGGCCTGGAAACACCATATATTTT.

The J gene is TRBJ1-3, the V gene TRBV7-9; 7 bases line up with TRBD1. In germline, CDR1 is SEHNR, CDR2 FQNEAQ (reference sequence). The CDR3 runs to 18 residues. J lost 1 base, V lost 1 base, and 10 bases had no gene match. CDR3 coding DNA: TGTGCCAGCAGCTTAGGCCGACAGGGTAGGGCATCTGGAAACACCATATATTTT. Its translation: CASSLGRQGRASGNTIYF.

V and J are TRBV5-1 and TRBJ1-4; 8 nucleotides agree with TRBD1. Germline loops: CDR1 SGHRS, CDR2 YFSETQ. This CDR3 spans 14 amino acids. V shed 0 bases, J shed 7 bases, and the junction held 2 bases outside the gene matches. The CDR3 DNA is TGCGCCAGCAGCTTGGACAGGGGGGCTGAAAAACTGTTTTTT. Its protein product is CASSLDRGAEKLFF.

In DNA form, the CDR3 reads TGTGCCAGCAGTTTATCGGCGGGGGGCTCCTACGAGCAGTACTTC. It encodes CASSLSAGGSYEQYF. The chain has TRBV27 and TRBJ2-7; TRBD2 agrees at 8 bases. CDR1 MNHEY and CDR2 SMNVEV come from the germline V gene (reference sequence). This CDR3 spans 15 amino acids. The J segment lost 0 bases and the V segment lost 0 bases, leaving 1 base of the junction unmatched.

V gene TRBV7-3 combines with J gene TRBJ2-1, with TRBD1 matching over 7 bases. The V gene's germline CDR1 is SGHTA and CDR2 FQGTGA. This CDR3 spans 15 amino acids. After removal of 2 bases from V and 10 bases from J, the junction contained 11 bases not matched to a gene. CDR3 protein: CASSLSRGQLREQFF. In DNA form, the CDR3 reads TGTGCCAGCAGCTTATCAAGGGGGCAGTTGCGAGAGCAGTTCTTC.

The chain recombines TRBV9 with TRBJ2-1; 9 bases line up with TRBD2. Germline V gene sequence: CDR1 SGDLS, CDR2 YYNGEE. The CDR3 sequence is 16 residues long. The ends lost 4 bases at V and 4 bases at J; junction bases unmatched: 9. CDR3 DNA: TGTGCCAGCAGCCCAAATAGCGGGAGTGGTTACAATGAGCAGTTCTTC. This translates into CASSPNSGSGYNEQFF.

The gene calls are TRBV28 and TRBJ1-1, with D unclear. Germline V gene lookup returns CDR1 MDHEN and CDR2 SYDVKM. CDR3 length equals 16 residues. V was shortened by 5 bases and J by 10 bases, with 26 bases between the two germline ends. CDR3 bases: TGTGCCAGCAGTGCCCTGGGCCGACTAATGAGCGAGGGAGCTTTCTTT. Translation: CASSALGRLMSEGAFF. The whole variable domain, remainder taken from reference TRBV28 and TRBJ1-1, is DVKVTQSSRYLVKRTGEKVFLECVQDMDHENMFWYRQDPGLGLRLIYFSYDVKMKEKGDIPEGYSVSREKKERFSLILESASTNQTSMYLCASSALGRLMSEGAFFGQGTRLTVV.

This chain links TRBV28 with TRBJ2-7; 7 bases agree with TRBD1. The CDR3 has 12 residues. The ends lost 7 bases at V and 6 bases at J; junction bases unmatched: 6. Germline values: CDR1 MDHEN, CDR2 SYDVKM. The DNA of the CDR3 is TGTGCCAGCACTCAGACAGGGCGCGAGCAGTACTTC. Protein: CASTQTGREQYF.

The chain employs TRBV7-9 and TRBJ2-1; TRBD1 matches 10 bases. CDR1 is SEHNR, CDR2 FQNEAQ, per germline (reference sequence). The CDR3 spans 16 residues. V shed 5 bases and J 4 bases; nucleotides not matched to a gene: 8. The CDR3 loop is CASSPVDRGGYNEQFF. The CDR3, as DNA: TGTGCCAGCAGCCCCGTGGACAGGGGGGGGTACAATGAGCAGTTCTTC.

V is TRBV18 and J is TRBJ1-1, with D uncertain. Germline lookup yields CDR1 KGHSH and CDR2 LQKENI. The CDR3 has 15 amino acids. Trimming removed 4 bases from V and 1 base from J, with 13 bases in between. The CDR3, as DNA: TGTGCCAGCTCACTGAACCTCCGGGGGAACACTGAAGCTTTCTTT. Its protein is CASSLNLRGNTEAFF.

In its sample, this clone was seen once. CDR3 residues: CASSLRDTMNTEAFF. The CDR3 DNA is TGTGCCAGCAGTTTGAGGGATACGATGAACACTGAAGCTTTCTTT. The chain combines TRBV27 with TRBJ1-1; unclear D gene. Looked up from germline, CDR1 is MNHEY and CDR2 is SMNVEV (reference sequence). The CDR3 runs to 15 residues. The germline V and J ends were trimmed by 3 bases and 0 bases, with 11 bases remaining between them.

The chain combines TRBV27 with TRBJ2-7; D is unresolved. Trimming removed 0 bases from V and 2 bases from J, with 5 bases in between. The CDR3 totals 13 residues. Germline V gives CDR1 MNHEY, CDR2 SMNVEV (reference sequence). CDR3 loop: CASSLSAAYEQYF. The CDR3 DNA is TGTGCCAGCAGTTTATCAGCCGCCTACGAGCAGTACTTC.

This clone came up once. The CDR3 here is CSVEEYRGYGYTF. As DNA, the CDR3 is TGCAGCGTTGAAGAATACAGGGGATATGGCTACACCTTC. V and J are TRBV29-1 and TRBJ1-2, with 7 positions matching TRBD1. Trimming took 0 bases from V and 5 from J; bases not matched to a gene: 3. The CDR3 runs to 13 residues. Germline lookup yields CDR1 SQVTM and CDR2 ANQGSEA. Looking up the rest from reference TRBV29-1 and TRBJ1-2 gives the full variable domain: SAVISQKPSRDICQRGTSLTIQCQVDSQVTMMFWYRQQPGQSLTLIATANQGSEATYESGFVIDKFPISRPNLTFSTLTVSNMSPEDSSIYLCSVEEYRGYGYTFGSGTRLTVV.

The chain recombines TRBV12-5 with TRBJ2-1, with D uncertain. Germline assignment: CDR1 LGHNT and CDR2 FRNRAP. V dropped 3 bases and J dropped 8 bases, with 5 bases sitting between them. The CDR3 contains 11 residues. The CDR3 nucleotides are TGTGCTAGTGGTTTTCTCGATGAGCAGTTCTTC. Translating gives CASGFLDEQFF.

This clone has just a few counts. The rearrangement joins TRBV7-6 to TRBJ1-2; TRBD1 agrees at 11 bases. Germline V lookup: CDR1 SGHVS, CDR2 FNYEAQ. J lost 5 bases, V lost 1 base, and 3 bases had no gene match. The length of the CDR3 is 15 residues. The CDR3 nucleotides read TGTGCCAGCAGCTTAGGGACAGGGGGCGCATATGGCTACACCTTC. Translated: CASSLGTGGAYGYTF.

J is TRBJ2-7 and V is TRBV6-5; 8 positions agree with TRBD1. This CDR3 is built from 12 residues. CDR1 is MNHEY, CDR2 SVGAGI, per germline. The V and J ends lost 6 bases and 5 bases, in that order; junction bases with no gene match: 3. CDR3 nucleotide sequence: TGTGCCAGCAGGGGGGACAGGAACGAGCAGTACTTC. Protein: CASRGDRNEQYF.

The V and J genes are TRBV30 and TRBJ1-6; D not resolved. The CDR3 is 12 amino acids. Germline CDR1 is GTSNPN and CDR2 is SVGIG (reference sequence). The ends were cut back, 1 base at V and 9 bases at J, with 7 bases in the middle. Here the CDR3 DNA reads TGTGCCTGGAGTGAGCCTTCTTCACCCCTCCACTTT. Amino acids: CAWSEPSSPLHF.

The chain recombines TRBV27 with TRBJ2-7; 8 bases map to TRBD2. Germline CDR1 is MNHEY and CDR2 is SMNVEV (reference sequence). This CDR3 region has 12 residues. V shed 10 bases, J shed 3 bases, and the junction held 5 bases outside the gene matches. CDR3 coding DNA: TGTGCCACGGGAGGGGGGGGCTACGAGCAGTACTTC. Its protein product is CATGGGGYEQYF.

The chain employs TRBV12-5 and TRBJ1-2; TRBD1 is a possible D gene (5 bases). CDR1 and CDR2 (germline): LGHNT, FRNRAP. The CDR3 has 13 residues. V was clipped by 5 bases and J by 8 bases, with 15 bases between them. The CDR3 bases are TGTGCTAGTGGTCTTACACAGGCTTTCGGCTACACCTTC. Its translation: CASGLTQAFGYTF.

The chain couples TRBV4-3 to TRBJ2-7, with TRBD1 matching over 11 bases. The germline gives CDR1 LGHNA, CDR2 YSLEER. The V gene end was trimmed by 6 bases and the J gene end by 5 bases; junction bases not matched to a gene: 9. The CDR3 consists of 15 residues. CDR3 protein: CASSPKRDRGDEQYF. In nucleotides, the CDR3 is TGCGCCAGCAGTCCTAAGCGGGACAGGGGGGACGAGCAGTACTTC.

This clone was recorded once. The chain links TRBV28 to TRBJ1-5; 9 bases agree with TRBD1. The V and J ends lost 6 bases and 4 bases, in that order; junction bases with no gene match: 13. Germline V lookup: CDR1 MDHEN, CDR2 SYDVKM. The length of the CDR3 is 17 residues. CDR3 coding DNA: TGTGCCAGCAGCTCACAAGGACAGGGGCGGTTTAATCAGCCCCAGCATTTT. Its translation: CASSSQGQGRFNQPQHF.

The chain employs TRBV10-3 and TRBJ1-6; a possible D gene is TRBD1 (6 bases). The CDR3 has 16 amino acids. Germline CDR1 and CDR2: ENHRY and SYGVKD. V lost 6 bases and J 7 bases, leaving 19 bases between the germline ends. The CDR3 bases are TGTGCCATCAGGCCTGGGGGGGCTAACCTGAATTCACCCCTCCACTTT. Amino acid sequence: CAIRPGGANLNSPLHF.